Listed here are 10 T cell receptor beta chains from one sample, sequenced in a study of early T cells in non-severe SARS-CoV-2 infection. MiXCR, applied by TCRdb to the 5' RACE reads, yields one record per CDR3 protein. The sample shows 90,000 to 100,000 distinct CDR3 sequences, approximately 13% of them seen only once. Sequenced sample: whole blood. Receptor source: an adult who was a healthcare worker with PCR-confirmed SARS-CoV-2 infection or an uninfected control (not recorded which).

V gene TRBV5-1 combines with J gene TRBJ2-3; the match to TRBD2 covers 7 bases. The CDR3 covers 16 residues. V dropped 0 bases and J dropped 5; count of bases not matched to a gene: 9. Germline CDR1 reads SGHRS; CDR2 reads YFSETQ. CDR3 DNA: TGCGCCAGCAGCTTGGTTGCCAGCGGGGTTGGAGATACGCAGTATTTT. It translates to CASSLVASGVGDTQYF.

The table lists this clonotype with a count of one. A junction end diverges from the germline sequence, so it may reflect a read error. The chain joins TRBV5-1 to TRBJ2-5; 8 bases fit TRBD2. The length of the CDR3 is 14 residues. CDR1 is SGHRS and CDR2 is YFSETQ in the germline V gene. This CDR3 is CASSPGTSQETQYF. CDR3 DNA sequence: TGTGCCAGCAGTCCCGGGACTAGCCAAGAGACCCAGTACTTC.

This chain uses TRBV28 with TRBJ1-2, with unresolved D. This CDR3 comprises 14 residues. Trimming cost V 2 bases and J 2 bases, with 9 bases left between them. Per the germline V gene, CDR1 is MDHEN and CDR2 is SYDVKM. CDR3: CASSLPTTNYGYTF. The DNA for the CDR3 is TGTGCCAGCAGTTTACCTACAACCAACTATGGCTACACCTTC.

The genes are TRBV29-1 and TRBJ2-2, with 7 bases identical to TRBD2. The CDR3 is 14 residues long. Germline CDR1 SQVTM, CDR2 ANQGSEA. J lost 0 bases, V lost 7 bases, and 5 bases had no gene match. The CDR3 region is CSAQTSANTGELFF. CDR3 DNA: TGCAGCGCCCAAACTAGCGCGAACACCGGGGAGCTGTTTTTT.

This clonotype was picked up a small number of times. The J gene is TRBJ2-3, the V gene TRBV7-2; D is perhaps TRBD2 (7 bases). CDR1 and CDR2 (germline): SGHTA, FQGNSA. The CDR3 spans 16 residues. V was cut by 1 base and J by 1 base, with 12 bases left in between. The CDR3 reads CASSLGAGARTDTQYF. In DNA, the CDR3 is TGTGCCAGCAGCTTAGGGGCGGGGGCACGCACAGATACGCAGTATTTT. The full variable domain, its missing parts supplied by reference TRBV7-2 and TRBJ2-3, is GAGVSQSPSNKVTEKGKDVELRCDPISGHTALYWYRQSLGQGLEFLIYFQGNSAPDKSGLPSDRFSAERTGGSVSTLTIQRTQQEDSAVYLCASSLGAGARTDTQYFGPGTRLTVL.

The CDR3 spells CASSLTSTDTQYF. DNA for the CDR3: TGTGCCAGCAGCTTGACTTCCACAGATACGCAGTATTTT. V gene TRBV5-4 combines with J gene TRBJ2-3; D gene ambiguous. The CDR3 has 13 amino acids. From germline, CDR1 is SGHNT and CDR2 YYREEE (reference sequence). Trimming cost V 1 base and J 2 bases, with 5 bases left between them.

This sequence joins TRBV19 and TRBJ1-1; D not certain. CDR3 length: 13 amino acids. Germline V gene lookup returns CDR1 LNHDA and CDR2 SQIVND (reference sequence). The V and J ends lost 5 bases and 0 bases respectively, with 7 bases between them. CDR3 DNA: TGTGCCAGTAGTTATAACATGAACACTGAAGCTTTCTTT. Translating gives CASSYNMNTEAFF.

The chain is built from TRBV7-2 and TRBJ2-7; 8 bases align to TRBD1. Germline lookup yields CDR1 SGHTA and CDR2 FQGNSA. The junction had 5 bases not matched to a gene; V was cut back by 5 bases and J by 2 bases. The CDR3 loop spans 14 amino acids. The CDR3 reads CASSATQGAYEQYF. The DNA of the CDR3 is TGTGCCAGCAGCGCGACACAGGGGGCCTACGAGCAGTACTTC.

This clonotype was counted only a few times. This chain connects TRBV18 to TRBJ1-6; possible D gene TRBD1, 5 bases. Trimming removed 3 bases from V and 10 bases from J, with 13 bases in between. Germline-derived CDR1 and CDR2 are KGHSH and LQKENI. The CDR3 runs 14 residues. CDR3 nucleotide sequence: TGTGCCAGCTCACCTCCAGGGAAAGGATCACCCCTCCACTTT. Translating gives CASSPPGKGSPLHF.

This clonotype was detected ten times or more. V gene TRBV11-2 combines with J gene TRBJ2-6; no clear D gene. V gave up 5 bases and J gave up 4 bases, with 6 bases separating them. The CDR3 is made up of 13 amino acids. The germline V gene encodes CDR1 SGHAT and CDR2 FQNNGV. The CDR3 DNA follows: TGTGCCAGCAGCCTTCCCGGGGCCAACGTCCTGACTTTC. Translating gives CASSLPGANVLTF.